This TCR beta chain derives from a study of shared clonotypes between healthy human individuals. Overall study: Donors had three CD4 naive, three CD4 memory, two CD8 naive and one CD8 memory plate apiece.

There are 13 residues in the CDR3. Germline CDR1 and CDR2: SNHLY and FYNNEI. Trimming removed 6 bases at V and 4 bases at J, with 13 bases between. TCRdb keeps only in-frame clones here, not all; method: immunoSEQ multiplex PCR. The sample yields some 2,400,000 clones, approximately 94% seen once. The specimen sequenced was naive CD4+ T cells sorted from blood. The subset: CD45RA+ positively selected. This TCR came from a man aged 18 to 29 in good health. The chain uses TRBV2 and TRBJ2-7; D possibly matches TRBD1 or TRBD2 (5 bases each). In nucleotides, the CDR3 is TGTGCCAGCAGCCCAAAGAGGGGTTACGAGCAGTACTTC. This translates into CASSPKRGYEQYF.